This is a list of T cell receptor beta chains from one sample in a study of T cell responses to AZD1222 COVID-19 vaccine. This table comes from immunoSEQ multiplex PCR, and its TCRdb copy is limited to in-frame clones, with some not included. Of just over 150,000 clones in the sample, less than 95% were seen once. Sample: peripheral blood, taken on day 0 of AZD1222 vaccination. The receptors derive from an adult in good health. Both conserved end residues are part of each CDR3. The D gene is left open where the match is weak. For some rows the clone size is stated as once, few or many, or as a class when expanded; others skip it.

D gene,J gene,clone size,V gene,CDR3 DNA,CDR3 protein
NA,TRBJ2-1,NA,TRBV28,TGTGCCAGCAGTTCCCACCGATCCAATGAGCAGTTCTTC,CASSSHRSNEQFF
NA,TRBJ2-7,NA,TRBV5-1,TGCGCCAGCAGCTTGGCGGGAGAGTCGACCTACGAGCAGTACTTC,CASSLAGESTYEQYF
NA,TRBJ2-1,NA,TRBV19,TGTGCCAGTAGTTGGGCCGGACAACTTTACAATGAGCAGTTCTTC,CASSWAGQLYNEQFF
NA,TRBJ1-5,NA,TRBV21-1,TGTGCCAGCAGCAAAGGGGGTCGAAGGTCGGACAGGGCGGACCAGCCCCAGCATTTT,CASSKGGRRSDRADQPQHF
NA,TRBJ1-2,NA,TRBV4-1,TGCGCCAGCAGCGATAAACAGGGCATTTTACCTGGGAATGGCTACACCTTC,CASSDKQGILPGNGYTF
NA,TRBJ1-2,NA,TRBV7-9,TGTGCCAGCAGCTTAGTTGAGGGGATCTATGGCTACACCTTC,CASSLVEGIYGYTF
TRBD1,TRBJ1-1,NA,TRBV19,TGTGCCAGTAGTATACAGGGGGCAAGCACTGAAGCTTTCTTT,CASSIQGASTEAFF
TRBD2,TRBJ2-7,NA,TRBV28,TGTGCCAGCAGATGGCGGGAGGGCCTCGAGCAGTACTTC,CASRWREGLEQYF
NA,TRBJ2-7,NA,TRBV28,TGTGCCAGCAGAGCGGGTCCTAATTTCTCCTACGAGCAGTACTTC,CASRAGPNFSYEQYF
NA,TRBJ2-2,NA,TRBV27,TGTGCCAGCAGTCCTCTAATAATTGGGTCCGGGGAGCTGTTTTTT,CASSPLIIGSGELFF
TRBD1,TRBJ2-1,once,TRBV27,TGTGCCAGCAGTAGGCGACAGGGAACCTACAATGAGCAGTTCTTC,CASSRRQGTYNEQFF
NA,TRBJ2-1,NA,TRBV5-8,TGTGCCAGCAGCCCAGGGACTGCCCCCAACAATGAGCAGTTCTTC,CASSPGTAPNNEQFF
NA,TRBJ1-4,once,TRBV24-1,TGTGCCACCAGTGAGGGGAGCCTTCGCGGTGAAAAACTGTTTTTT,CATSEGSLRGEKLFF
TRBD1,TRBJ1-2,NA,TRBV7-2,TGTGCCAGCAGTTGGGACAGGGGATATGCGACGGGTGGCTACACCTTC,CASSWDRGYATGGYTF
NA,TRBJ2-6,NA,TRBV7-9,TGTGCCAGCAGCTCCGGACCCAGCTCTGGGGCCAACGTCCTGACTTTC,CASSSGPSSGANVLTF
NA,TRBJ2-3,few,TRBV5-4,TGTGCCAGCAGCTGGACTGCGAGCTCAGATACGCAGTATTTT,CASSWTASSDTQYF
NA,TRBJ2-7,NA,TRBV6-2/TRBV6-3,TGTGCCAGCAGTTACGACTACGAGCAGTACTTC,CASSYDYEQYF
TRBD1,TRBJ2-7,NA,TRBV29-1,TGCAGCGTACGGACAGGGGACTCCTACGAGCAGTACTTC,CSVRTGDSYEQYF
TRBD1,TRBJ2-3,NA,TRBV18,TGTGCCAGCTCTCCGACAGGGGGATTCCCAGATACGCAGTATTTT,CASSPTGGFPDTQYF
NA,TRBJ1-1,NA,TRBV10-2,TGCGCCAGCAGTGAGTGGGCGGAGAACACTGAAGCTTTCTTT,CASSEWAENTEAFF
NA,TRBJ2-7,NA,TRBV7-2,TGTGCCAGCAGCTTAAGGTTCAGGGGCCGACTTACCTACGAGCAGTACTTC,CASSLRFRGRLTYEQYF
NA,TRBJ1-1,NA,TRBV10-3,TGTGCCGCCAGCGGGGGCACTGAAGCTTTCTTT,CAASGGTEAFF
NA,TRBJ2-2,NA,TRBV18,TGTGCCAGCTCACCCTCCTTATCGGGGCTGAACACCGGGGAGCTGTTTTTT,CASSPSLSGLNTGELFF
NA,TRBJ1-1,NA,TRBV18,TGTGCCAGCTCACTCGACTATAGACAGAGCGAAGCTTTCTTT,CASSLDYRQSEAFF
TRBD2,TRBJ2-3,NA,TRBV6-1,TGTGCCAGCAGTGTTTCTAGCGGGACGTTCACAGATACGCAGTATTTT,CASSVSSGTFTDTQYF
NA,TRBJ2-1,NA,TRBV25-1,TGTGCCAGCAGGAGGGTTGGGGCGGTGGGCAATGAGCAGTTCTTC,CASRRVGAVGNEQFF
NA,TRBJ2-3,NA,TRBV6-4,TGTGCCAGCAGTGACTCTGGCAGAGATACGCAGTATTTT,CASSDSGRDTQYF
NA,TRBJ1-2,NA,TRBV4-3,TGCGCCAGCATAAATTCGTATGGCTACACCTTC,CASINSYGYTF
TRBD1,TRBJ2-7,NA,TRBV27,TGTGCCAGCAGTTCAATGACAGGGGCCTACGAGCAGTACTTC,CASSSMTGAYEQYF
NA,TRBJ2-3,NA,TRBV5-4,TGTGCCAGCAGCGAGAAACTAAGGGGCACAGATACGCAGTATTTT,CASSEKLRGTDTQYF
TRBD1,TRBJ1-6,NA,TRBV11-2,TGTGCCAGCAGCTTAGGGGGACAGTCCCGGTCCTATAATTCACCCCTCCACTTT,CASSLGGQSRSYNSPLHF
NA,TRBJ2-5,once,TRBV6-2/TRBV6-3,TGTGCCAGCAGTTACAACCAAGAGACCCAGTACTTC,CASSYNQETQYF
NA,TRBJ2-5,NA,TRBV6-5,TGTGCCAGCATCCTATCGACCACCCGGGCGACCCAGTACTTC,CASILSTTRATQYF
TRBD1,TRBJ2-5,once,TRBV28,TGTGCCAGCAGTTGGGGGACAGTCCAAGAGACCCAGTACTTC,CASSWGTVQETQYF
NA,TRBJ2-7,NA,TRBV29-1,TGCAGCGTATCCGGGACCCAAAGCTCCTACGAGCAGTACTTC,CSVSGTQSSYEQYF
NA,TRBJ2-1,NA,TRBV5-4,TGTGCCAGCAGCTTGCCAGGGGAGGTTGAGCAGTTCTTC,CASSLPGEVEQFF
NA,TRBJ1-1,NA,TRBV20-1,TGCAGTGCTAGTCACAGGGTCGCGGGGAACACTGAAGCTTTCTTT,CSASHRVAGNTEAFF
NA,TRBJ2-1,once,TRBV28,TGTGCCAGCACGGATGGCGGGAATGAGCAGTTCTTC,CASTDGGNEQFF
NA,TRBJ2-5,once,TRBV19,TGTGCCAGTATCCCAAAAGAGACCCAGTACTTC,CASIPKETQYF
TRBD1,TRBJ1-1,NA,TRBV2,TGTGCCAGCAGTGTATCAGGGGGAACTGAAGCTTTCTTT,CASSVSGGTEAFF
TRBD2,TRBJ2-1,NA,TRBV6-4,TGTGCCAGCAGTTTGGCTAGCGGGTACAATGAGCAGTTCTTC,CASSLASGYNEQFF
TRBD1,TRBJ2-7,NA,TRBV27,TGTGCCAGCAGTTCAGCGGACAGGGCGGGCGAGCAGTACTTC,CASSSADRAGEQYF
NA,TRBJ2-1,NA,TRBV7-3,TGTGCCAGCAGCTTAAGTGGGAGTGACTACAATGAGCAGTTCTTC,CASSLSGSDYNEQFF
TRBD1,TRBJ1-1,NA,TRBV19,TGTGCCAGTAGTGCAGGGGGCGGGCAGGCTTTCTTT,CASSAGGGQAFF
TRBD1,TRBJ2-3,NA,TRBV24-1,TGTGCCACCAGTGATCGACAGGGGAGCACAGATACGCAGTATTTT,CATSDRQGSTDTQYF
TRBD1,TRBJ1-2,NA,TRBV28,TGTGCCAGCAGTTTATCGACAGGGACCTATGGCTACACCTTC,CASSLSTGTYGYTF
NA,TRBJ2-2,NA,TRBV28,TGTGCCAGCAGCCTACAGCCGGCTCGGCGGGCCACCGGGGAGCTGTTTTTT,CASSLQPARRATGELFF
NA,TRBJ2-5,NA,TRBV29-1,TGCAGCGTTGAAGTAGCAGGGTGGGACGAGACCCAGTACTTC,CSVEVAGWDETQYF
NA,TRBJ2-7,NA,TRBV6-1,TGTGCCAGCAGTGAAGCGGATATTTACGGGAGTGGAGTATACGAGCAGTACTTC,CASSEADIYGSGVYEQYF
TRBD1,TRBJ1-5,NA,TRBV19,TGTGCCAGTAGTACCGGGACAGGCTTCAATCAGCCCCAGCATTTT,CASSTGTGFNQPQHF
TRBD2,TRBJ2-1,NA,TRBV13,TGTGCCAGCAGCTTAGAAGGTTGGGGAAAGAGGTGGGAGGGCTCCTACAATGAGCAGTTCTTC,CASSLEGWGKRWEGSYNEQFF
TRBD1,TRBJ1-2,NA,TRBV5-1,TGCGCCAGCAGCCAGGGACAGGGGGCCTCTATCTATGGCTACACCTTC,CASSQGQGASIYGYTF
TRBD1,TRBJ1-1,NA,TRBV2,TGTGCCAGCAAAGACAGGGCAGGGATCACTGAAGCTTTCTTT,CASKDRAGITEAFF
TRBD2,TRBJ2-4,NA,TRBV5-1,TGCGCCAGCAGCTGGAACCCGGGACTAGCGGGAGAAGCCAAAAACATTCAGTACTTC,CASSWNPGLAGEAKNIQYF
NA,TRBJ2-3,NA,TRBV7-2,TGTGCCAGCAGCTTAGCGGGAACCTATACGCAGTATTTT,CASSLAGTYTQYF
NA,TRBJ2-1,NA,TRBV24-1,TGTGCCACCAGTGATACCGACAGTGAGCAGTTCTTC,CATSDTDSEQFF
NA,TRBJ1-4,once,TRBV6-5,TGTGCCAGCAGTTTTGCCGGGACCGAGAGGGAAAAACTGTTTTTT,CASSFAGTEREKLFF
NA,TRBJ1-1,NA,TRBV6-2/TRBV6-3,TGTGCCAGCAGCCGTGGGCCGTACGGGGAAGCTTTCTTT,CASSRGPYGEAFF
NA,TRBJ2-3,NA,TRBV7-3,TGTGCCAGCAGCTTACAGGGGGACTCAGATACGCAGTATTTT,CASSLQGDSDTQYF
NA,TRBJ2-1,NA,TRBV6-2/TRBV6-3,TGTGCCAGCAGTTACCCACTAGCTGACTCCTACAATGAGCAGTTCTTC,CASSYPLADSYNEQFF